This T cell receptor (beta chain) was sequenced during a study of Graves' ophthalmopathy and Graves' hyperthyroidism. Whole-study findings and limits: The blood repertoire also included most expanded thyroid clonotypes above 0.001 frequency. The model's prediction of ophthalmopathy progression had roughly 68% sensitivity and approximately 72% specificity.

Of note for this clonotype: Its antigen is unknown.

The TCR beta CDR3 regions underwent amplification from RNA transcripts. Scientists carried out first-round RT-PCR using HTBI primers and then a second-round multiplex PCR. TCRdb itself ran the multiplex PCR reads through MiXCR, one entry per CDR3 protein. Altogether 300,000 to 450,000 distinct CDR3 sequences are present, roughly a sixth being singletons, with the ten largest covering roughly 2.3%. In this cohort, patients with other autoimmune diseases, uncontrolled infections, pregnancy or lactation were excluded. V was pared by 8 bases and J by 2 bases, with 11 bases of the junction left unmatched. The CDR3 runs to 15 residues. The germline V gene has CDR1 MNHNS and CDR2 SASEGT.

Sequencing was carried out using peripheral blood. The receptor was derived from an adult woman with stable Graves' hyperthyroidism. V is TRBV6-1 and J is TRBJ1-2; 7 nucleotides agree with TRBD1. The CDR3 spells CASGPRQGGNYGYTF. DNA of the CDR3: TGTGCCAGCGGACCCCGACAGGGAGGCAACTATGGCTACACCTTC.